This is a list of T cell receptor beta chains from one sample in a study of OX40 agonist ivuxolimab in advanced cancers. Generated by immunoSEQ multiplex PCR, the TCRdb table keeps only in-frame clones and is missing some. The sample records 60,000 to 75,000 clones, roughly nine tenths being singletons. This specimen consisted of CD4+ or CD8+ T cells sorted from blood, obtained in a trial of the OX40 agonist ivuxolimab. The receptors shown here come from an adult with an advanced solid tumor such as melanoma, head and neck, liver or kidney cancer. Each CDR3 is given with its conserved first and last residue. A D gene is named only where the DNA matches it firmly. Expanded clones get a size class; other rows say once, few or many, or leave the size out.

-,TRBJ2-1,-,TRBV9,14,TGTGCCAGCAGCGTAGAGGGGATTACCAATGAGCAGTTCTTC,CASSVEGITNEQFF
-,TRBJ2-1,-,TRBV7-9,13,TGTGCCAGCAGCTTGGACAGTAACAATGAGCAGTTCTTC,CASSLDSNNEQFF
-,TRBJ1-5,TRBD1,TRBV15,18,TGTGCCACCAGCATGCCGGGACAGGGACGCCGATACGATCAGCCCCAGCATTTT,CATSMPGQGRRYDQPQHF
-,TRBJ2-1,TRBD2,TRBV9,15,TGTGCCAGCAGCGTATGGGCGGGAGGGCACAATGAGCAGTTCTTC,CASSVWAGGHNEQFF
-,TRBJ1-2,-,TRBV9,16,TGTGCCAGCAGCGTAGAGGGCACCGCGGTTGCCTATGGCTACACCTTC,CASSVEGTAVAYGYTF
-,TRBJ1-1,-,TRBV7-9,15,TGTGCCAGCAGCTTATTAGGCCAGGCCAACACTGAAGCTTTCTTT,CASSLLGQANTEAFF
-,TRBJ2-7,-,TRBV11-2,14,TGTGCCAGCAGCTTGCCGGACAAGGCGCGGGAGCAGTACTTC,CASSLPDKAREQYF
-,TRBJ2-7,-,TRBV28,14,TGTGCCAGCAGTCCCCAATCAGCCCTCTACGAGCAGTACTTC,CASSPQSALYEQYF
-,TRBJ2-1,TRBD2,TRBV5-1,15,TGCGCCAGCAGCTTCCGAGCGGGGGGGCAGGATGAGCAGTTCTTC,CASSFRAGGQDEQFF
-,TRBJ2-7,-,TRBV20-1,9,TGCAGTGCTTCCGACGAGCAGTACTTC,CSASDEQYF
-,TRBJ1-4,-,TRBV19,17,TGTGCCAGTAGTATTGGACTGGGGAGAAGCGGGGATGAAAAACTGTTTTTT,CASSIGLGRSGDEKLFF
-,TRBJ1-2,-,TRBV6-1,14,TGTGCCAGCAGGATTCGGCAGGGGTATGATGGCTACACCTTC,CASRIRQGYDGYTF
-,TRBJ2-5,TRBD2,TRBV6-4,16,TGTGCCAGCAGTGAGTTAGCGGGGGGGCCTCAGGAGACCCAGTACTTC,CASSELAGGPQETQYF
-,TRBJ2-1,TRBD2,TRBV7-3,14,TGTGCCAGCAGCTTAACGGCTAGCGGGGGTGAGCAGTTCTTC,CASSLTASGGEQFF
-,TRBJ1-2,-,TRBV29-1,13,TGCAGCGTTCGGGGTTCCAGTAACTATGGCTACACCTTC,CSVRGSSNYGYTF
-,TRBJ2-2,-,TRBV7-7,13,TGTGCTAGCAGCTTAGCCGGGACAGGGGAGCTGTTTTTT,CASSLAGTGELFF
-,TRBJ1-5,-,TRBV19,15,TGTGCCAGTAGGACGGACGCGTGGGGGAATCAGCCCCAGCATTTT,CASRTDAWGNQPQHF
-,TRBJ2-3,TRBD2,TRBV2,17,TGTGCCAGCGGACGACTAGCTGCGCAAACCTTCACAGATACGCAGTATTTT,CASGRLAAQTFTDTQYF
-,TRBJ1-2,-,TRBV9,13,TGTGCCAGCAGCCCCCGGGGGGGCTATGGCTACACCTTC,CASSPRGGYGYTF
-,TRBJ1-6,-,TRBV11-2,14,TGTGCCAGCCAGATCTACAGCAATAATTCACCCCTCCACTTT,CASQIYSNNSPLHF
-,TRBJ2-7,TRBD1,TRBV4-1,15,TGCGCCAGCAGCCAAGACGAGGGACAGTTCTACGAGCAGTACTTC,CASSQDEGQFYEQYF
-,TRBJ2-1,-,TRBV27,14,TGTGCCAGCAGTTTCTCGTGGGTGAACAATGAGCAGTTCTTC,CASSFSWVNNEQFF
-,TRBJ2-1,TRBD2,TRBV13,16,TGTGCCAGCAGCTTAGGTGCTAGCGGGCCTAACAATGAGCAGTTCTTC,CASSLGASGPNNEQFF
-,TRBJ2-5,TRBD2,TRBV13,17,TGTGCCAGCAGCCCCTGGACTAGCGGGAGGGCCGGAGAGACCCAGTACTTC,CASSPWTSGRAGETQYF
-,TRBJ2-3,TRBD2,TRBV4-2,16,TGTGCCAGCAGCCAAGAGGTGGCGGGGGAGACAGATACGCAGTATTTT,CASSQEVAGETDTQYF
-,TRBJ2-7,TRBD1,TRBV2,17,TGTGCCAGCAGTTTTCGTACGGGACAGGTGAGCTCCTACGAGCAGTACTTC,CASSFRTGQVSSYEQYF
-,TRBJ1-2,-,TRBV4-1,16,TGCGCCAGCAGCCAAGAAATCGGTTTATCTAACTATGGCTACACCTTC,CASSQEIGLSNYGYTF
-,TRBJ1-3,-,TRBV9,16,TGTGCCAGCAGCGTAGGGCCGACAGGTCTTGGAAACACCATATATTTT,CASSVGPTGLGNTIYF
-,TRBJ2-3,TRBD2,TRBV10-2,14,TGCGCCAGTTTAGACACGGGGGGAAGAGATACGCAGTATTTT,CASLDTGGRDTQYF
-,TRBJ2-7,-,TRBV6-5,11,TGTGCCAGCAGCGCCAATTACGAGCAGTACTTC,CASSANYEQYF
-,TRBJ2-3,TRBD2,TRBV11-2,16,TGTGCCAGCAGCCCCCTGCTAGCGGGGGTCACAGATACGCAGTATTTT,CASSPLLAGVTDTQYF
-,TRBJ1-2,TRBD1,TRBV6-5,13,TGTGCCAGCAGTTTACAGGGGGCCTATGGCTACACCTTC,CASSLQGAYGYTF
-,TRBJ1-1,-,TRBV5-6,12,TGTGCCAGCAGATCACAGGTCACTGAAGCTTTCTTT,CASRSQVTEAFF
-,TRBJ2-7,-,TRBV19,15,TGTGCCAGTAGTATTTGGGGTGTTTTCGGGCACGAGCAGTACTTC,CASSIWGVFGHEQYF
-,TRBJ2-7,TRBD2,TRBV28,14,TGTGCCAGCACCCCCGCGGGGGAATCCTACGAGCAGTACTTC,CASTPAGESYEQYF
few,TRBJ1-5,-,TRBV6-6,13,TGTGCCAGCACCGCCGACAGACAGGATCCCCAGCATTTT,CASTADRQDPQHF
once,TRBJ2-5,TRBD2,TRBV7-6,18,TGTGCCAGCAGCCCGGCGGGACTAGCGGGAGGGTACCAAGAGACCCAGTACTTC,CASSPAGLAGGYQETQYF
-,TRBJ1-3,-,TRBV27,15,TGTGCCAGCAGTCAAGGACCGTACTCTGGAAACACCATATATTTT,CASSQGPYSGNTIYF
-,TRBJ2-2,-,TRBV6-1,16,TGTGCCAGCAGTGAACTTCAGCCGAACGGACCCGGGGAGCTGTTTTTT,CASSELQPNGPGELFF
-,TRBJ2-2,-,TRBV28,16,TGTGCCAGCAGTTTAGAGGGGGGCTTGGACACCGGGGAGCTGTTTTTT,CASSLEGGLDTGELFF
-,TRBJ2-1,-,TRBV5-1,16,TGCGCCAGCAGCTCGATGGAGAGAGGCCGAGGCAATGAGCAGTTCTTC,CASSSMERGRGNEQFF
-,TRBJ2-3,TRBD1,TRBV19,16,TGTGCCAGTAGGATTCCGGGACAGGGGGGGACAGATACGCAGTATTTT,CASRIPGQGGTDTQYF
once,TRBJ2-1,TRBD1,TRBV9,16,TGTGCCAGCAGCGTAGAGTGGCAGGGGGTCGTCAATGAGCAGTTCTTC,CASSVEWQGVVNEQFF
-,TRBJ2-5,TRBD1,TRBV4-1,17,TGCGCCAGCAGCCAAATGCCGGGACAGGGGGCACGGGAGACCCAGTACTTC,CASSQMPGQGARETQYF
once,TRBJ1-3,-,TRBV14,19,TGTGCCAGCAGCCAAGATCTTAGGGGGGCCGTAAGCTCTGGAAACACCATATATTTT,CASSQDLRGAVSSGNTIYF
-,TRBJ2-7,TRBD1,TRBV7-9,15,TGTGCCAGCAGCTCCCAAGGGACAGGGTCCTACGAGCAGTACTTC,CASSSQGTGSYEQYF
-,TRBJ2-1,TRBD2,TRBV2,19,TGTGCCAGCAGTGAACAGCGGGGGGGCTTACGCTCTTGGGACAATGAGCAGTTCTTC,CASSEQRGGLRSWDNEQFF
once,TRBJ2-1,TRBD2,TRBV27,14,TGTGCCAGCAGAGCGGGGGGGCTTTACAATGAGCAGTTCTTC,CASRAGGLYNEQFF
few,TRBJ1-1,TRBD1,TRBV25-1,15,TGTGCCACCGCCGGGACAGGGGGTTGGAACACTGAAGCTTTCTTT,CATAGTGGWNTEAFF
few,TRBJ2-1,-,TRBV27,14,TGTGCCAGCAGTCAGGGGACCACACACAATGAGCAGTTCTTC,CASSQGTTHNEQFF
-,TRBJ2-7,TRBD2,TRBV7-9,15,TGTGCCAGCAGCTTAGAGGGCGGGAGGGCCTACGAGCAGTACTTC,CASSLEGGRAYEQYF
once,TRBJ2-7,-,TRBV29-1,17,TGCAGCGTTGAAGATCGGGCAGGGCCCAATCCTTCCTACGAGCAGTACTTC,CSVEDRAGPNPSYEQYF
few,TRBJ2-1,-,TRBV5-6,14,TGTGCCAGCAGCTTGGAAGGGGGTGGTCATGAGCAGTTCTTC,CASSLEGGGHEQFF
-,TRBJ1-2,TRBD1,TRBV7-6,15,TGTGCCAGCAGCACTCCCGGGACAGGGGGCTCTGGCTACACCTTC,CASSTPGTGGSGYTF
-,TRBJ2-7,-,TRBV5-1,14,TGCGCCAGCAGCTTGGCAGGATTAACCGGCGAGCAGTACTTC,CASSLAGLTGEQYF
-,TRBJ2-3,-,TRBV7-9,16,TGTGCCAGCAGCGATAAAAACCCTATGCGTTGGGATACGCAGTATTTT,CASSDKNPMRWDTQYF
-,TRBJ2-1,-,TRBV7-9,13,TGTGCCAGCGTATACGGGGTACGGTATGAGCAGTTCTTC,CASVYGVRYEQFF
few,TRBJ2-2,TRBD1,TRBV2,16,TGTGCCAGCAGTAACCCGGGACAGGGAGGCACCGGGGAGCTGTTTTTT,CASSNPGQGGTGELFF
-,TRBJ2-1,-,TRBV4-2,17,TGTGCCAGCAGCCAAGGTGGAGGAGGGCCCTCCTGCAATGAGCAGTTCTTC,CASSQGGGGPSCNEQFF
-,TRBJ2-7,-,TRBV7-9,15,TGTGCCAGCAGCTTACTGGGGCAGGGCACCTACGAGCAGTACTTC,CASSLLGQGTYEQYF